This T cell receptor (beta chain) is from a study of shared clonotypes between healthy human individuals. Study at large: Donor ages ranged 18 to 49 years: a couple of women, a few men. Study-wide results and caveats: Investigators collected only blood, and repertoires in tissues likely differ.

Comments on this clone: As yet, its antigen is unknown.

Deep-level running was used for the assay. As handled by the study authors: ImmunoSEQ output lacked quality scores and full-length reads, limiting matched filtering. Using immunoSEQ multiplex PCR, the repertoire was profiled, and TCRdb retains in-frame clones only, with some absent. V, J and clone size are those of that table, while D and trimming were read from the DNA. The repertoire holds fewer than 1.8 million clones, 97% to 99% seen once, with 0.3% to 0.45% in the top ten. The germline CDR1 and CDR2 sequences are SGHTA and FQGNSA. This CDR3 spans 17 amino acids. Trimming cost V 5 bases and J 1 base; bases outside gene matches: 9.

V gene TRBV7-2 combines with J gene TRBJ2-2, with 8 positions matching TRBD2. The receptor was isolated from a man aged 30-40 years in good health. Sequencing was performed on naive CD4+ T cells sorted from blood. Subset given: CD45RA+ positively selected. The CDR3 loop reads CASSQREGPRNTGELFF. The CDR3 DNA sequence: TGTGCCAGCAGCCAACGGGAGGGCCCACGGAACACCGGGGAGCTGTTTTTT.